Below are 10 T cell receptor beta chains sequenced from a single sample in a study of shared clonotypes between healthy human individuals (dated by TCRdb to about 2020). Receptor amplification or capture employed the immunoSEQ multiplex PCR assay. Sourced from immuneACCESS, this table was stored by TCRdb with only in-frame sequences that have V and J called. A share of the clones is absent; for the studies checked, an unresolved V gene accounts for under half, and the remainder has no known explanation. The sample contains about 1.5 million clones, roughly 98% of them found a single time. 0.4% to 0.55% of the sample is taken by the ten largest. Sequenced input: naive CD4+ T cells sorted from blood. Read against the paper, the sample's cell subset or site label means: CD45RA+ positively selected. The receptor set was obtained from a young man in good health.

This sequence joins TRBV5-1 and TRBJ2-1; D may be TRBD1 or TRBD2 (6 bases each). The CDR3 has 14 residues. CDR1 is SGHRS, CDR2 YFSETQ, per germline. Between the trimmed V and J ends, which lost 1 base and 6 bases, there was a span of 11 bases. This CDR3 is CASSLPGAINEQFF. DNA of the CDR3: TGCGCCAGCAGCTTGCCGGGGGCTATCAATGAGCAGTTCTTC. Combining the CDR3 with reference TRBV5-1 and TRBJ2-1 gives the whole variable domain KAGVTQTPRYLIKTRGQQVTLSCSPISGHRSVSWYQQTPGQGLQFLFEYFSETQRNKGNFPGRFSGRQFSNSRSEMNVSTLELGDSALYLCASSLPGAINEQFFGPGTRLTVL.

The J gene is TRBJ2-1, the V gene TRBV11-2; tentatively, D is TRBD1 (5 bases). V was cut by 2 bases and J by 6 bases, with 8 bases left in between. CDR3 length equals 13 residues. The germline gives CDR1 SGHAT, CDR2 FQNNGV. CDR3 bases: TGTGCCAGCAGCTTATGGGGCCGCAATGAGCAGTTCTTC. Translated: CASSLWGRNEQFF.

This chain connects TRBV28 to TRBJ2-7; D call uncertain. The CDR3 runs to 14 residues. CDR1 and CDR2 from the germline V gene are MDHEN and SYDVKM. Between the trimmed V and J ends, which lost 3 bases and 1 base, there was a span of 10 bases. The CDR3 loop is CASSFPIASYEQYF. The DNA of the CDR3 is TGTGCCAGCAGTTTTCCTATTGCTTCCTACGAGCAGTACTTC.

CDR3 residues: CASNPQAGGLNIQYF. In DNA form, the CDR3 reads TGTGCCAGTAACCCACAAGCGGGAGGATTAAACATTCAGTACTTC. The rearrangement joins TRBV19 to TRBJ2-4; 9 bases are a match to TRBD2. V dropped 7 bases and J dropped 6; count of bases not matched to a gene: 10. The CDR3 runs 15 residues. The V gene's germline CDR1 is LNHDA and CDR2 SQIVND (reference sequence).

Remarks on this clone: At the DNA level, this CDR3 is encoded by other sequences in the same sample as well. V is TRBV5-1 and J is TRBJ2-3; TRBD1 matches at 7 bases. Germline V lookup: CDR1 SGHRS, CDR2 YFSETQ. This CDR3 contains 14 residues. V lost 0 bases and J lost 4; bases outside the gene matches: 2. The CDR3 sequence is CASSLGTGADTQYF. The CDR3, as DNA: TGCGCCAGCAGCTTGGGAACAGGGGCAGATACGCAGTATTTT.

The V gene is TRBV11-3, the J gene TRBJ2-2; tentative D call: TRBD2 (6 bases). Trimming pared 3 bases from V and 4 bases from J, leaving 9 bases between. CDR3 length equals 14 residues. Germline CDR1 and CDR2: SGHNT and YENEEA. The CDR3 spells CASSFQGGTGELFF. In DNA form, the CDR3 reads TGTGCCAGCAGCTTCCAGGGAGGCACCGGGGAGCTGTTTTTT.

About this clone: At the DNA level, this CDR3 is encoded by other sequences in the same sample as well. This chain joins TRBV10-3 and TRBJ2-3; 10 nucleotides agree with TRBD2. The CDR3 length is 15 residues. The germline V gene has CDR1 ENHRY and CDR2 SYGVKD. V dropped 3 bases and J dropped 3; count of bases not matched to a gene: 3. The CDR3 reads CAISDPSGSTDTQYF. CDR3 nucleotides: TGTGCCATCAGTGACCCTAGCGGGAGTACAGATACGCAGTATTTT.

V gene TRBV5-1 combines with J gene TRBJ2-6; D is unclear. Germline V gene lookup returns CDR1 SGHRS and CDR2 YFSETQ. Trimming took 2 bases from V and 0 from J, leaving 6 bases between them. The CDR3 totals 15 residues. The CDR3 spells CASSLDTSGANVLTF. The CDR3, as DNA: TGCGCCAGCAGCTTAGACACCTCTGGGGCCAACGTCCTGACTTTC. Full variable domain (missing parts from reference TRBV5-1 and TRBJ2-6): KAGVTQTPRYLIKTRGQQVTLSCSPISGHRSVSWYQQTPGQGLQFLFEYFSETQRNKGNFPGRFSGRQFSNSRSEMNVSTLELGDSALYLCASSLDTSGANVLTFGAGSRLTVL.

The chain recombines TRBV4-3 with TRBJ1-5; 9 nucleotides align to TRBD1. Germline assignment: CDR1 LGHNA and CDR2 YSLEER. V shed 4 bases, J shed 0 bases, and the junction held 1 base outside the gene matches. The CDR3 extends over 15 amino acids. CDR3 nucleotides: TGCGCCAGCAGCCGGACAGGGGATAGCAATCAGCCCCAGCATTTT. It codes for CASSRTGDSNQPQHF.

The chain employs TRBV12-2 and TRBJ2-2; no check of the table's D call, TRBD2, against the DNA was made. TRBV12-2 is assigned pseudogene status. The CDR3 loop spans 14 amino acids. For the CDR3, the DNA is TGTGCAAGTCGCTTAGTCCCGGAGTTCGGGGAGCTGTTTTTT. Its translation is CASRLVPEFGELFF.